This T cell receptor beta chain was retrieved from a study of blood T cell repertoires in COVID-19. Study-wide context: Samples taken during acute and convalescent COVID-19 were collected in the United States, Italy and Spain. T cells, B-cell-depleted T cells, or PBMCs supplied cDNA or gDNA.

Germline V CDR1 and CDR2: MNHNY, SVGAGI (reference sequence). This CDR3 contains 15 residues. V dropped 6 bases and J dropped 1; count of bases not matched to a gene: 8. Per the original data handling: Amplification of reference gene primers was used by the study to estimate nucleated cell counts. TCRdb's table, derived via immunoSEQ multiplex PCR, lists solely in-frame clones and lacks some. V and J calls plus clone size are reproduced from that table; the DNA served to infer D and trimming. Of 200,000 to 250,000 clones listed, around 80% are singletons. Sequences were obtained from peripheral blood. This clonotype was sampled from a man aged 50 to 59 with active or convalescent COVID-19. The chain is built from TRBV6-6 and TRBJ1-2, with TRBD1 matching over 7 bases. This CDR3 reads CASSGQETVNYGYTF. CDR3 DNA: TGTGCCAGCAGCGGACAGGAAACAGTTAACTATGGCTACACCTTC.